This T cell receptor beta chain was identified during a study of human T cells and chemical hapten exposure (dated by TCRdb to the early 2020s). Regarding the complete study: For sensitization, 2% DPC in acetone was applied to a 2 cm by 2 cm area of upper inner arm skin. Patients additionally received weekly therapeutic DPC doses to the scalp throughout the approximately 25-week study period. Patch testing was done on the upper back using Finn chambers containing 0.01% DPC, and results were scored after 6 days according to International Contact Dermatitis Research Group standards. Alopecia areata with under or over 50% scalp involvement, alopecia totalis and alopecia universalis were represented in the patient cohort, which was mostly female. Libraries were pooled for sequencing, and variation in per-sample TCR yields was attributed mainly to small differences in library volumes within the pool. The study tracked peripheral blood TCR repertoire changes in vivo during primary and secondary sensitization to the hapten diphenylcyclopropenone (DPC) in alopecia patients. Patient blood was sampled pre-sensitization (week 0) and at 2, 6 and about 24 weeks after DPC sensitization. About 27 alopecia patients gave blood for TCR sequencing at one to four time points (pre-sensitization, 2, 6 and 24 weeks).

This clonotype was detected ten times or more. Its binding antigen is unknown. The sample holds no much larger clone one base away, and base qualities are not on file. The label giving this sample's time point can be read as: pre-sensitization, week 0. The meaning of the sample's treatment or condition label: therapeutic diphenylcyclopropenone sensitization with weekly scalp DPC. At each patch-test visit, blood was drawn before the patch test was applied. Eligible patients were aged 18 to 70, diagnosed with alopecia, deemed suitable for DPC therapy, and excluded if pregnant. Total RNA was extracted from unfractionated whole blood that had been collected in Tempus Blood RNA tubes. The paper as a whole reports these results and caveats: Expanded TCRs formed significantly more large CDR3 similarity clusters than pre-sensitization or healthy control sets, consistent with antigen-driven responses. No change with DPC sensitization was found in the number of TCRs above 1 in 1000 frequency, and no evidence of global repertoire structure alterations was found. Patch test score correlated positively with the number of PT1 expanded TCRs, reaching significance at thresholds 8, 16 and 32 but not at 4. Repeated subsampling changed both the strength of the expansion versus patch-test correlation and the threshold at which the correlation became significant. Alopecia, a presumed autoimmune disease, was present in all patients, so the immune response of the patients might differ from that of healthy individuals.

Inclusive of the bounding cysteine and phenylalanine, the CDR3 is 15 residues long. Just CDR3 DNA is preserved here, 45 bases in frame from base 1. The germline V gene (reference sequence) gives CDR1 as LNHNV and CDR2 as YYDKDF. V drops 0 bases and J drops 0 bases, leaving 8 bases in between. Library generation was performed with RACE. Sequencing relied on a NextSeq 500. Library preparation attached unique molecular identifiers to individual cDNA molecules for quantitative, reproducible TCR counting. Each blood RNA sample was used to sequence both TCR alpha and TCR beta chains. The study's own analysis went as follows. A median of approximately 100,000 TCRs per sample was observed, with a range of roughly 23,224 to 750,000. The Decombinator software suite was used to annotate the V, J and CDR3 of the TCR reads. Every sample was subsampled to the same number of TCRs (28,000) for the PS versus PT1 abundance plots. TCRs were defined as expanded if absent before sensitization and observed at least eight times at the 2-week time point. TCRdb ran its own pipeline on the public reads, namely fastp trimming at Q25 and MiXCR clone calling, and kept in-frame beta chains. Merged by CDR3 protein, the rows form single entries marked with the most common genes and DNA. TCRdb's processing, not the authors' own work, is the source of the V and J calls. The sample table records approximately 370,000 distinct CDR3 sequences; around 5.5% of these occur just once. The ten largest clones add up to about 8.7% of the sample.

This TCR came from a woman younger than 30 with alopecia areata. Some clones in this sample may be carry-over from other donors' samples. Sequenced material: whole blood, taken in connection with sensitization to the hapten diphenylcyclopropenone (DPC). The rearrangement joined TRBV15 to TRBJ2-5; the D gene is unclear. In nucleotide form, the sequence is TGTGCCACCAGCAGAGATAACACCAACCAAGAGACCCAGTACTTC. It encodes CATSRDNTNQETQYF.